The clone carrying this T cell receptor (beta chain) was observed a single time. The antigen is unknown. Germline V gene lookup returns CDR1 MNHNS and CDR2 SASEGT. This CDR3 contains 13 residues. Trimming took 8 bases from V and 7 from J, leaving 15 bases between them. These data come from a study of cytomegalovirus exposure and HLA in healthy donors. Study overall: Within an early data release were about 85 million unique TCRs drawn from HLA-typed donors. Study results and caveats: Reportedly, cytomegalovirus status was diagnosed with high sensitivity and specificity. Another analysis was done later, and it associated approximately 17,000 TCR beta sequences with HLA alleles at 0.05 false discovery rate. HLA restriction was apparent for most CMV-associated TCR beta chains in a later analysis.

Primers: 60 Vbeta forward and 13 Jbeta reverse. Only in-frame clones appear in the TCRdb table, and some are missing; sequencing was by immunoSEQ multiplex PCR. The data hold 110,000 to 150,000 clones, with over 75% observed a single time. This clonotype was obtained from a female donor in good health and CMV-seronegative. The V gene is TRBV6-1, the J gene TRBJ1-3; no firm D call. The sequencing input was PBMCs. Here the CDR3 DNA reads TGTGCCAGCTTTCCCTCATCCGGGAACACCATATATTTT. This sequence encodes CASFPSSGNTIYF.